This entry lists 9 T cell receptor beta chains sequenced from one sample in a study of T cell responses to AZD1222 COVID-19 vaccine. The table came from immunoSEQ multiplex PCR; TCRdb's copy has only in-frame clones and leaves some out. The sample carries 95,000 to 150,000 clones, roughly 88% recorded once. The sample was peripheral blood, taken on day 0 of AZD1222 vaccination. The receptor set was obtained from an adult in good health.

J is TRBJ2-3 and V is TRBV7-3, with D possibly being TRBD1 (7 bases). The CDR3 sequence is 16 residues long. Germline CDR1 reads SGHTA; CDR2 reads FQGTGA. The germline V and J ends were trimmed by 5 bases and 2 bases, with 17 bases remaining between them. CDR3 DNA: TGTGCCAGCAGCGGACACAGGGGAGGACCCACAGATACGCAGTATTTT. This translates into CASSGHRGGPTDTQYF.

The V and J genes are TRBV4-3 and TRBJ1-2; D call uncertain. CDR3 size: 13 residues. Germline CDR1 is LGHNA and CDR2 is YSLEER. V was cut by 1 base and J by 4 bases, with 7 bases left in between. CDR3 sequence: CASSQGGGYGYTF. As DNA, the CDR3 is TGCGCCAGCAGCCAAGGAGGAGGCTATGGCTACACCTTC.

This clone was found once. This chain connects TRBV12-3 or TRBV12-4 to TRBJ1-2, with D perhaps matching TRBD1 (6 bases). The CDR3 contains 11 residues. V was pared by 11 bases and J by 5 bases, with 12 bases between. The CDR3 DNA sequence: TGTGCCTGTAGGGGGGAGTATGGCTACACCTTC. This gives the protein CACRGEYGYTF.

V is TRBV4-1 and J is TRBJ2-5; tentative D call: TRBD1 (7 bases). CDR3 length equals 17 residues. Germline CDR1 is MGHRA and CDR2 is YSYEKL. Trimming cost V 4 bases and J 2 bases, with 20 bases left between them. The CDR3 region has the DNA TGCGCCAGCAGCCCCCAAGGAGGGGGCGCGGGGCAAGAGACCCAGTACTTC. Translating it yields CASSPQGGGAGQETQYF.

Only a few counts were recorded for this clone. CDR3 residues: CASSPQGQGQYEQYF. The CDR3 DNA is TGTGCCAGCAGCCCCCAAGGACAGGGACAGTACGAGCAGTACTTC. The chain recombines TRBV7-6 with TRBJ2-7; 8 nucleotides align to TRBD1. The length of the CDR3 is 15 residues. The junction had 10 bases not matched to a gene; V was cut back by 5 bases and J by 4 bases. CDR1 and CDR2 from the germline V gene are SGHVS and FNYEAQ.

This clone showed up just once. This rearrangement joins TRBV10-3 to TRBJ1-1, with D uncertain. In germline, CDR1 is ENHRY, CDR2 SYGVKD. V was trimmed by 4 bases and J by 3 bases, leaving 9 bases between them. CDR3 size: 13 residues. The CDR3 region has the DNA TGTGCCATCAGTGGGACCCATGACACTGAAGCTTTCTTT. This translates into CAISGTHDTEAFF.

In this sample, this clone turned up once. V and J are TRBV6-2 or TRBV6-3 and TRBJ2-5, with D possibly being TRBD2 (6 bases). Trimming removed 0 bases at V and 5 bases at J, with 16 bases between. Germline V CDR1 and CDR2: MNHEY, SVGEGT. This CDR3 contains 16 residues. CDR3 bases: TGTGCCAGCAGTTACTCGGTCGGGGGTTCTCGGGAGACCCAGTACTTC. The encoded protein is CASSYSVGGSRETQYF.

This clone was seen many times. The CDR3 DNA reads as TGTGCCAGCAGTCCGCTATGGACACTTGTCATTCCTGAAGCTTTCTTT. Protein sequence: CASSPLWTLVIPEAFF. The rearrangement uses TRBV28 and TRBJ1-1; the D gene is possibly TRBD1 (5 bases). The length of the CDR3 is 16 residues. V was shortened by 5 bases and J by 6 bases, with 22 bases between the two germline ends. Per the germline V gene, CDR1 is MDHEN and CDR2 is SYDVKM. The full variable domain, completed using reference TRBV28 and TRBJ1-1, is DVKVTQSSRYLVKRTGEKVFLECVQDMDHENMFWYRQDPGLGLRLIYFSYDVKMKEKGDIPEGYSVSREKKERFSLILESASTNQTSMYLCASSPLWTLVIPEAFFGQGTRLTVV.

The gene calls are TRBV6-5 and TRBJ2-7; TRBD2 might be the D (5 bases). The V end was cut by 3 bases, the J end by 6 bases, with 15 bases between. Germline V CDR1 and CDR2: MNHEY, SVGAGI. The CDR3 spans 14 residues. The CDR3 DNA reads TGTGCCAGCAGTTATGATCCCCGGGGTGGCGAGCAGTACTTC. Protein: CASSYDPRGGEQYF.